The next 27 T cell receptor beta chains were all read from a single sample in a study of molecular identifiers for immune sequencing clone quantification. TCRdb ran MiXCR on the PCR reads and lists one entry per CDR3 protein. Of over 300,000 distinct CDR3 sequences detected, over 20% appear once; the ten largest clones hold 0.7% to 0.95%. Sample: naive CD8+ T cells from blood, with Jurkat cell RNA spiked in. Subset of the sample: FACS-sorted CD8+CD4-CCR7+CD45RA+ naive T cells. The receptors here all came from a human donor in good health. Some libraries in this study had Jurkat cell RNA spiked in.

This chain joins TRBV28 and TRBJ2-7; 8 bases map to TRBD1. The CDR3 totals 17 residues. Losses at the gene ends were 6 bases for V and 3 bases for J; bases not matched to a gene: 16. Germline CDR1 and CDR2: MDHEN and SYDVKM. CDR3: CASRLPRGQGASYEQYF. The CDR3 DNA is TGTGCCAGCAGACTCCCCCGGGGGCAGGGGGCAAGCTACGAGCAGTACTTC.

J is TRBJ2-3 and V is TRBV27; 13 bases agree with TRBD2. Trimming at V came to 4 bases and at J to 5 bases, leaving 9 bases not matched to a gene. CDR3 length: 17 amino acids. In germline, CDR1 is MNHEY, CDR2 SMNVEV (reference sequence). CDR3 DNA: TGTGCCAGCAGTTCTCTCCGGACTAGCGGGAGAGGAGATACGCAGTATTTT. Protein: CASSSLRTSGRGDTQYF.

This clonotype has a handful of counts. The chain combines TRBV18 with TRBJ1-2, with 8 bases lining up with TRBD1. The CDR3 loop spans 15 amino acids. Germline CDR1 reads KGHSH; CDR2 reads LQKENI. V was pared by 0 bases and J by 6 bases, with 6 bases of the junction left unmatched. The CDR3 loop reads CASSPPDRVSHGYTF. In DNA form, the CDR3 reads TGTGCCAGCTCACCACCGGACAGGGTGAGTCATGGCTACACCTTC.

Notes on this clonotype: This could be a read error, since a much larger clone is one nucleotide away. For the CDR3, the DNA is TGCAGCGCAGGCCCTGGCGGAGAGACAGATACGCAGTATTTT. Translating gives CSAGPGGETDTQYF. This rearrangement joins TRBV29-1 to TRBJ2-3; no definite D call. Between the trimmed V and J ends, which lost 7 bases and 3 bases, there was a span of 17 bases. The length of the CDR3 is 14 residues. Germline lookup yields CDR1 SQVTM and CDR2 ANQGSEA.

This chain uses TRBV11-1 with TRBJ2-6, with D possibly called TRBD1 or TRBD2 (5 bases each). Trimming stripped 5 bases from V and 0 bases from J, with 17 bases between. Germline V CDR1 and CDR2: SGHAT, FQDESV (reference sequence). The CDR3 length is 18 residues. In DNA form, the CDR3 reads TGTGCCAGCAGCCCAAATGTTGGGACGAGCTCTGGGGCCAACGTCCTGACTTTC. It yields the protein CASSPNVGTSSGANVLTF.

In its sample, this clonotype was seen many times. The chain combines TRBV29-1 with TRBJ1-1; the match to TRBD1 covers 7 bases. Germline V CDR1 and CDR2: SQVTM, ANQGSEA. This CDR3 region has 13 residues. Trimming at V came to 7 bases and at J to 0 bases, leaving 5 bases not matched to a gene. CDR3 nucleotides: TGCAGCGCCCTGGACAGGTTGAACACTGAAGCTTTCTTT. It codes for CSALDRLNTEAFF.

The genes are TRBV7-9 and TRBJ2-1; 8 bases agree with TRBD1. Germline lookup yields CDR1 SEHNR and CDR2 FQNEAQ (reference sequence). The CDR3 consists of 15 residues. V lost 5 bases and J lost 6; bases outside the gene matches: 9. The CDR3 region is CASSPGGAQVNEQFF. For the CDR3, the DNA is TGTGCCAGCAGCCCAGGGGGCGCTCAGGTCAATGAGCAGTTCTTC.

Many counts were recorded for this clonotype. The chain combines TRBV7-9 with TRBJ1-1, with unresolved D. This CDR3 comprises 15 residues. The germline CDR1 and CDR2 sequences are SEHNR and FQNEAQ (reference sequence). The V end lost 5 bases, the J end lost 2 bases, and 15 bases lay between the germline ends. The CDR3 loop is CASSPPVVINTEAFF. The CDR3 coding sequence is TGTGCCAGCAGCCCCCCCGTTGTTATAAACACTGAAGCTTTCTTT.

This clonotype was counted ten times or more. It is unclear where the CDR3 begins or ends on the DNA, so no DNA is shown, and the CDR3 is as TCRdb lists it. V gene TRBV21-1 combines with J gene TRBJ2-7; TRBD1 is the table's D call and was not checked against the DNA. TRBV21-1 is annotated as a pseudogene. The CDR3 has 15 amino acids, counting both end residues. The CDR3 protein is CASSKVGTGNHEQYF.

The gene calls are TRBV18 and TRBJ2-3, with TRBD2 identical over 11 bases. Germline CDR1 is KGHSH and CDR2 is LQKENI. V trimming: 0 bases; J trimming: 6 bases; junction bases outside the gene matches: 8. This CDR3 contains 17 residues. CDR3 residues: CASSPPVAGGPEDTQYF. Here the CDR3 DNA reads TGTGCCAGCTCACCACCGGTAGCGGGGGGGCCCGAGGATACGCAGTATTTT.

To note about this clonotype: One base away lies a much larger clone, so this may be a sequencing read error. This is likely a read error, given that the CDR3 carries no conserved phenylalanine or tryptophan at its end. The chain joins TRBV20-1 to TRBJ2-7; possible D gene TRBD2, 5 bases. From germline, CDR1 is DFQATT and CDR2 SNEGSKA (reference sequence). V was clipped by 6 bases and J by 0 bases, with 12 bases between them. This CDR3 contains 13 residues. CDR3 in amino acids: CSATGVSSYEQYS. For the CDR3, the DNA is TGCAGTGCAACCGGGGTCAGCTCCTACGAGCAGTACTCC.

This clonotype was picked up many times. The V gene is TRBV4-3, the J gene TRBJ1-4, with D uncertain. CDR1 is LGHNA, CDR2 YSLEER, per germline. V lost 0 bases to trimming and J lost 8 bases, with 7 bases between them. The CDR3 contains 13 residues. CDR3 sequence reads: CASSQEGEEKLFF. The CDR3 bases are TGCGCCAGCAGCCAAGAAGGCGAGGAAAAACTGTTTTTT.

Only a few counts were recorded for this clonotype. The chain recombines TRBV27 with TRBJ2-7, with D perhaps given as TRBD1 or TRBD2 (5 bases each). Germline CDR1 and CDR2: MNHEY and SMNVEV (reference sequence). Trimming removed 3 bases from V and 7 bases from J, with 16 bases in between. The CDR3 consists of 14 residues. CDR3 amino acids: CASSFRGPEVEQYF. Written as DNA, the CDR3 is TGTGCCAGCAGTTTCCGGGGCCCCGAGGTGGAGCAGTACTTC.

The chain combines TRBV28 with TRBJ2-1, with TRBD1 matching 8 bases. Trimming at V came to 2 bases and at J to 8 bases, leaving 2 bases not matched to a gene. Germline lookup yields CDR1 MDHEN and CDR2 SYDVKM. This CDR3 region has 13 residues. The chain's CDR3 is CASSLQGADEQFF. CDR3 coding DNA: TGTGCCAGCAGTTTACAGGGGGCGGATGAGCAGTTCTTC.

The V call is TRBV28, the J call TRBJ2-7, with TRBD1 matching over 7 bases. Germline V gene data show CDR1 as MDHEN and CDR2 as SYDVKM. J gave up 0 bases and V 5 bases, and 10 bases lay outside the gene matches. The CDR3 covers 16 residues. CDR3 in amino acids: CASSPLWDSRSYEQYF. The CDR3 nucleotides are TGTGCCAGCAGTCCCCTCTGGGACAGCCGCTCCTACGAGCAGTACTTC.

This chain connects TRBV27 to TRBJ1-1; a possible D gene is TRBD1 (5 bases). V gave up 6 bases and J gave up 3 bases, with 11 bases separating them. Germline CDR1 and CDR2: MNHEY and SMNVEV (reference sequence). The length of the CDR3 is 13 residues. CDR3 loop: CASSWGFHTEAFF. Written as DNA, the CDR3 is TGTGCCAGCAGCTGGGGGTTCCACACTGAAGCTTTCTTT.

In its sample, this clonotype was seen a few times. V is TRBV6-5 and J is TRBJ1-4; no clear D gene. Looked up from germline, CDR1 is MNHEY and CDR2 is SVGAGI. There are 15 residues in the CDR3. The V end was cut by 8 bases, the J end by 5 bases, with 18 bases between. As DNA, the CDR3 is TGTGCCAGCGCGTTTTCGAACAAACTAAATGAAAAACTGTTTTTT. Translating gives CASAFSNKLNEKLFF.

A note on this clonotype: This may stem from a read error, because a much larger clone lies one nucleotide away. The J gene is TRBJ2-5, the V gene TRBV5-1, with D perhaps given as TRBD1 or TRBD2 (5 bases each). This CDR3 spans 15 amino acids. Germline V gives CDR1 SGHRS, CDR2 YFSETQ. Trimming stripped 0 bases from V and 2 bases from J, with 11 bases between. The CDR3 sequence is CASSLGGGQQETQYF. The DNA for the CDR3 is TGCGCCAGCAGCTTGGGGGGCGGGCAGCAAGAGACCCAGTACTTC.

In its sample, this clonotype was seen a few times. The chain has TRBV4-3 and TRBJ2-2; D remains ambiguous. Germline V gives CDR1 LGHNA, CDR2 YSLEER. This CDR3 region has 15 residues. Deletions cut 0 bases from V and 3 bases from J, with 8 bases between. The CDR3, as DNA: TGCGCCAGCAGCCAAGATCGTTATTACACCGGGGAGCTGTTTTTT. Its protein is CASSQDRYYTGELFF.

On this clonotype itself: A read error may be the cause here, since a much bigger clone is one base away. The chain is built from TRBV4-1 and TRBJ1-4; no definite D call. The CDR3 covers 13 residues. Germline CDR1 is MGHRA and CDR2 is YSYEKL. CDR3 loop: CASSQTENENLFF. CDR3 nucleotides: TGCGCCAGCAGCCAAACAGAAAATGAAAATCTGTTTTTT.

This clonotype was seen at least ten times. V is TRBV5-1 and J is TRBJ1-1; 7 bases are a match to TRBD1. Germline assignment: CDR1 SGHRS and CDR2 YFSETQ. The junction had 5 bases not matched to a gene; V was cut back by 0 bases and J by 6 bases. The CDR3 is 14 amino acids. This CDR3 reads CASSLEGGFAEAFF. The CDR3 region has the DNA TGCGCCAGCAGCTTGGAAGGGGGCTTCGCTGAAGCTTTCTTT.

This clonotype was found many times. This chain uses TRBV5-1 with TRBJ1-1; no reliable D call. V was cut by 0 bases and J by 2 bases, with 8 bases left in between. CDR3 length equals 14 residues. Germline loops: CDR1 SGHRS, CDR2 YFSETQ. CDR3 nucleotides: TGCGCCAGCAGCTTGGTATACAGAAACACTGAAGCTTTCTTT. Translated: CASSLVYRNTEAFF.

In regard to this clonotype: At one end, the junction sequence differs from germline, possibly due to a read error. V gene TRBV7-9 combines with J gene TRBJ1-1, with D possibly TRBD1 on 5 matching bases. Germline assignment: CDR1 SEHNR and CDR2 FQNEAQ (reference sequence). The CDR3 has 11 residues. The CDR3 DNA is TGTGCCAGCAGCCGAGGCCGAGGGGCTTCCTTT. This translates into CASSRGRGASF.

Written as DNA, the CDR3 is TGCAGCTTTTACGGGACAGGGGCCACTGAAGCTTTCTTT. Translation gives CSFYGTGATEAFF. The chain combines TRBV29-1 with TRBJ1-1, with 10 bases fitting TRBD1. The CDR3 has 13 amino acids. Germline V CDR1 and CDR2: SQVTM, ANQGSEA. The J segment lost 4 bases and the V segment lost 8 bases, leaving 7 bases of the junction unmatched.

With respect to this clonotype: The CDR3 carries no conserved terminal phenylalanine or tryptophan, so it likely arises from a read error. This rearrangement joins TRBV19 to TRBJ2-7, with D tentatively TRBD1 (5 bases). Germline V CDR1 and CDR2: LNHDA, SQIVND (reference sequence). Trimming removed 3 bases from V and 2 bases from J, with 11 bases in between. This CDR3 contains 14 residues. The CDR3 coding sequence is TGTGCCAGTAGTATCGGTCTGGGGCCCTACGAGCAGTACTTG. Translation: CASSIGLGPYEQYL.

Only a few counts were recorded for this clonotype. This sequence joins TRBV7-9 and TRBJ1-1; 10 bases are shared with TRBD1. The ends lost 5 bases at V and 8 bases at J; junction bases unmatched: 5. The CDR3 has 13 residues. Germline values: CDR1 SEHNR, CDR2 FQNEAQ (reference sequence). The CDR3 region has the DNA TGTGCCAGCAGCCTTGGGACAGGGGAAGAAGCTTTCTTT. It is translated as CASSLGTGEEAFF.

This clonotype was counted at least ten times. The chain couples TRBV7-9 to TRBJ2-3; D remains unclear. Looked up from germline, CDR1 is SEHNR and CDR2 is FQNEAQ (reference sequence). This CDR3 comprises 12 residues. Trimming pared 5 bases from V and 6 bases from J, leaving 9 bases between. This chain's CDR3 is CASSPKFDTQYF. The DNA for the CDR3 is TGTGCCAGCAGCCCGAAGTTCGATACGCAGTATTTT.